Reported below is one T cell receptor beta chain. These data come from a study of blood T cell repertoires in COVID-19. Unmatched junction bases numbered 10, after V lost 7 bases and J lost 4 bases. The CDR3 covers 15 residues. Germline V CDR1 and CDR2: MDHEN, SYDVKM. Repertoires were generated with immunoSEQ multiplex PCR, while TCRdb's copy carries only in-frame clones and drops some. The data contain a few hundred thousand clones, roughly 88% of them seen just once; the ten biggest clones take up roughly 4.3%. The receptor was isolated from a woman between 25 and 40 years old who had recovered from COVID-19. Material for sequencing was PBMCs or T cells enriched from blood (not recorded which). The genes are TRBV28 and TRBJ1-3, with 7 bases that match TRBD1. For the CDR3, the DNA is TGTGCCAGCAATAAAGGGGGCGCATCCGGAAACACCATATATTTT. Protein: CASNKGGASGNTIYF.